The source of this TCR beta chain is a study of early T cells in non-severe SARS-CoV-2 infection. On the study more broadly: Unsorted whole-blood RNA was sequenced in bulk, leaving chains unpaired.

This clonotype was counted at least ten times. Tagging with unique molecular identifiers was applied to individual cDNA molecules. Via MiXCR, TCRdb re-called the 5' RACE reads, giving one row per CDR3 protein. This repertoire shows approximately 21,000 distinct CDR3 sequences, less than 6.5% found once; its top ten account for about 10%. The V end lost 4 bases, the J end lost 6 bases, and 15 bases lay between the germline ends. The germline CDR1 and CDR2 sequences are MDHEN and SYDVKM. The CDR3 totals 14 residues. The TCR comes from an adult who was a healthcare worker with PCR-confirmed SARS-CoV-2 infection or an uninfected control (not recorded which). Sequencing input: whole blood. The rearrangement joins TRBV28 to TRBJ1-1, with no clear D. The CDR3 region is CASSSDRFIAEAFF. CDR3 in DNA: TGTGCCAGCAGTTCCGACCGATTCATCGCTGAAGCTTTCTTT.